This T cell receptor (beta chain) is drawn from a study of blood T cell repertoires in COVID-19. Overall study context: Some COVID-19 samples were acute and others convalescent; all came from the United States, Italy and Spain. From T cells, B-cell-depleted T cells, or PBMCs came the material, which was cDNA or gDNA.

Germline assignment: CDR1 SGHVS and CDR2 FNYEAQ. V lost 3 bases and J lost 6; bases outside the gene matches: 17. The CDR3 is 19 amino acids. How the authors handled the data: Amplifying reference gene primers gave estimates of nucleated cell counts. Profiled with immunoSEQ multiplex PCR; TCRdb holds only in-frame clones, not every one. Clonal size and the V and J genes are those of that table, whereas D and trimming came from the DNA. The sample carries 30,000 to 35,000 clones, 85% to 95% recorded once. The sequence derives from a human donor in a cohort sampled during active COVID-19. This chain connects TRBV7-6 to TRBJ2-2; 9 nucleotides match TRBD2. The sample taken for sequencing was peripheral blood. CDR3 DNA sequence: TGTGCCAGCAGCTTCAACCCAAGGGTCCTAGCGGGGCGGGCCGGGGAGCTGTTTTTT. Protein sequence: CASSFNPRVLAGRAGELFF.